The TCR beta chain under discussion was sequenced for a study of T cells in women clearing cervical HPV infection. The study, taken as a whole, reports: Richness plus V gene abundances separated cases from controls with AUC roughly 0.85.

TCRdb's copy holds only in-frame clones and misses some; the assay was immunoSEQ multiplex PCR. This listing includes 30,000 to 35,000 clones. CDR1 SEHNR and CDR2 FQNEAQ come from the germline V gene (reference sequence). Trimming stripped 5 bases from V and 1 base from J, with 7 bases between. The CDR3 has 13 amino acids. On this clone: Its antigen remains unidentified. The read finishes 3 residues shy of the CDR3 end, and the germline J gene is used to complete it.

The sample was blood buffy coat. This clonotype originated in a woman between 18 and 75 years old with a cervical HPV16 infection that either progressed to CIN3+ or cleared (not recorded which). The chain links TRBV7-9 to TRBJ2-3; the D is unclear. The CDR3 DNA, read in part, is TGTGCCAGCAGCCGATCGGGCACAGATACG. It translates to CASSRSGTDT. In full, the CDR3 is CASSRSGTDTQYF.